The clone carrying this T cell receptor beta chain was recorded at least ten times. Its specificity is unknown. Time point denoted: persistent/refractory GD, antithyroid drugs over 5 years with positive TRAb. Preparation of the TCR library used RNA extracted from PBMCs. The data were taken from a study of regulatory T cells in long-lasting Graves disease. The V gene end was trimmed by 7 bases and the J gene end by 3 bases; junction bases not matched to a gene: 6. CDR3 length: 15 residues. Study outcomes and limitations: Persistent Graves' disease cases displayed lower TCR diversity than newly diagnosed ones.

Combining iRepertoire HTBI primers with Arm-PCR of CDR3 regions, the authors built TCR beta libraries. TCRdb re-called the multiplex PCR reads with MiXCR, one entry per CDR3 protein. Among roughly 400,000 distinct CDR3 sequences listed, around a fifth were seen once. This sequence joins TRBV12-3 or TRBV12-4 and TRBJ1-5; 10 bases are shared with TRBD1. The starting material was peripheral blood mononuclear cells (PBMCs), obtained when the disease was refractory, from a patient treated with antithyroid drugs. The receptor was isolated from a female donor with Graves disease. This CDR3 reads CASKPTGGNNQPQHF. Written as DNA, the CDR3 is TGTGCCAGCAAACCGACAGGGGGCAACAATCAGCCCCAGCATTTT.